The 31 T cell receptor beta chains below were found in one sample sequenced in a study of Ad26.COV2.S vaccination and SARS-CoV-2 variants. Treatment defined: about 20 received Ad26.COV2.S at low or high dose, single or two shots; about five received placebo; per-sample allocation not given. Sampling was done on day 63 after the first vaccine or placebo injection. The assay was immunoSEQ multiplex PCR, and TCRdb's table has in-frame clones only and misses some. The sample includes roughly 380,000 clones, around 90% of them seen just once. Source: peripheral blood, taken in a trial of Ad26.COV2.S vaccine versus placebo. These receptors all stem from a person between 18 and 59 years old who received the Ad26.COV2.S COVID-19 vaccine or a placebo.

This clone has just one count. The rearrangement links TRBV7-9 to TRBJ1-6, with D maybe TRBD1 (6 bases). The V gene lost 5 bases and the J gene lost 5 bases, with 16 bases spanning the gap. Germline loops: CDR1 SEHNR, CDR2 FQNEAQ (reference sequence). This CDR3 is 16 amino acids long. CDR3 protein: CASSAPRGSDNSPLHF. In DNA form, the CDR3 reads TGTGCCAGCAGCGCTCCCAGGGGCAGCGATAATTCACCCCTCCACTTT.

J is TRBJ1-5 and V is TRBV6-1; D call uncertain. The CDR3 length is 13 residues. The V end lost 2 bases, the J end lost 4 bases, and 6 bases lay between the germline ends. The germline V gene has CDR1 MNHNS and CDR2 SASEGT. The CDR3 DNA is TGTGCCAGCAGTGAACAGGAGAATCAGCCCCAGCATTTT. Translation gives CASSEQENQPQHF.

This clone was counted a few times. V gene TRBV4-3 combines with J gene TRBJ1-1, with unresolved D. The CDR3 contains 16 residues. Germline V lookup: CDR1 LGHNA, CDR2 YSLEER. With 1 base removed from V and 2 bases from J, the gap between germline ends came to 14 bases. This CDR3 reads CASSQGEWEGNTEAFF. Here the CDR3 DNA reads TGCGCCAGCAGCCAAGGAGAGTGGGAGGGAAACACTGAAGCTTTCTTT.

The CDR3 reads CASSYNQPPFLTF. The CDR3, as DNA: TGTGCCAGCAGTTACAACCAACCTCCATTTCTCACCTTC. The chain combines TRBV6-5 with TRBJ1-2; D uncertain. The V gene's germline CDR1 is MNHEY and CDR2 SVGAGI. Deletions cut 2 bases from V and 13 bases from J, with 17 bases between. The CDR3 has 13 residues.

The rearrangement links TRBV18 to TRBJ2-7; D not resolved. Per germline, CDR1 KGHSH and CDR2 LQKENI. V shed 3 bases and J shed 3 bases, with 6 bases lying between them. This CDR3 is built from 12 residues. The DNA of the CDR3 is TGTGCCAGCTCACCTTCCGTCTACGAGCAGTACTTC. It encodes CASSPSVYEQYF.

The chain uses TRBV11-2 and TRBJ1-2; D gene ambiguous. Germline values: CDR1 SGHAT, CDR2 FQNNGV. The CDR3 loop spans 14 amino acids. V was trimmed by 0 bases and J by 4 bases, leaving 9 bases between them. The CDR3 DNA sequence: TGTGCCAGCAGCTTAGAGAGGAGATCCTATGGCTACACCTTC. This translates into CASSLERRSYGYTF.

The V and J genes are TRBV5-1 and TRBJ2-2; 7 bases line up with TRBD1. Germline V CDR1 and CDR2: SGHRS, YFSETQ. The trim removed 4 bases at V and 3 bases at J, leaving 6 bases unmatched. This CDR3 contains 15 residues. DNA for the CDR3: TGCGCCAGCAGCCCGGGACAGCTCCACACCGGGGAGCTGTTTTTT. Protein: CASSPGQLHTGELFF.

V gene TRBV19 combines with J gene TRBJ1-2, with TRBD1 identical over 8 bases. CDR1 LNHDA and CDR2 SQIVND come from the germline V gene (reference sequence). CDR3 size: 15 residues. V trimming: 3 bases; J trimming: 5 bases; junction bases outside the gene matches: 8. In DNA, the CDR3 is TGTGCCAGTAGTATTGGACAGGGAGGAGGGTATGGCTACACCTTC. This encodes CASSIGQGGGYGYTF.

The chain employs TRBV5-1 and TRBJ2-3; D remains unclear. The CDR3 is made up of 11 amino acids. Trimming removed 1 base from V and 5 bases from J, with 2 bases in between. CDR1 is SGHRS and CDR2 is YFSETQ in the germline V gene. Written as DNA, the CDR3 is TGCGCCAGCAGCTTGAAAGATACGCAGTATTTT. Amino acid sequence: CASSLKDTQYF.

This rearrangement joins TRBV9 to TRBJ1-5; D might be TRBD1 (6 bases). Germline values: CDR1 SGDLS, CDR2 YYNGEE. Trimming removed 3 bases at V and 5 bases at J, with 15 bases between. This CDR3 region has 15 residues. The CDR3 coding sequence is TGTGCCAGCAGCGAGGGGGGTGGGACTCATCAGCCCCAGCATTTT. Translated: CASSEGGGTHQPQHF.

V and J are TRBV7-3 and TRBJ1-1, with D possibly matching TRBD1 (6 bases). Looked up from germline, CDR1 is SGHTA and CDR2 is FQGTGA. V lost 5 bases and J lost 3, with 13 bases in between. The CDR3 consists of 14 residues. The chain's CDR3 is CASSQDSWDTEAFF. The CDR3 coding sequence is TGTGCCAGCAGCCAGGACAGCTGGGACACTGAAGCTTTCTTT.

The rearrangement links TRBV30 to TRBJ2-7; 7 bases are a match to TRBD1. CDR3 length equals 15 residues. CDR1 is GTSNPN and CDR2 is SVGIG in the germline V gene (reference sequence). Losses at the gene ends were 3 bases for V and 1 base for J; bases not matched to a gene: 9. The CDR3 sequence is CAWSETRDSSYEQYF. CDR3 coding DNA: TGTGCCTGGAGCGAAACGAGGGACAGTTCCTACGAGCAGTACTTC.

This clone was seen a handful of times. The chain's CDR3 is CASSHRRGQGLEGNQPQHF. The CDR3 coding sequence is TGCGCCAGCAGCCACCGAAGGGGACAGGGGTTAGAGGGCAATCAGCCCCAGCATTTT. The chain couples TRBV4-1 to TRBJ1-5, with 10 bases identical to TRBD1. J lost 2 bases, V lost 3 bases, and 13 bases had no gene match. The CDR3 runs to 19 residues. Germline V gives CDR1 MGHRA, CDR2 YSYEKL.

The rearrangement uses TRBV30 and TRBJ2-5; D ambiguous. Germline V gene sequence: CDR1 GTSNPN, CDR2 SVGIG (reference sequence). The ends were cut back, 3 bases at V and 3 bases at J, with 8 bases in the middle. The CDR3 has 12 amino acids. The CDR3 reads CAWRPRKETQYF. CDR3 DNA sequence: TGTGCCTGGAGACCCCGGAAAGAGACCCAGTACTTC.

This chain links TRBV3-1 (or the pseudogene TRBV3-2) with TRBJ2-2; D remains ambiguous. Trimming removed 1 base at V and 1 base at J, with 4 bases between. Germline values: CDR1 LGHDT, CDR2 YNNKEL (reference sequence). This CDR3 has 14 residues. CDR3 amino acids: CASSQAVNTGELFF. The CDR3 nucleotides read TGTGCCAGCAGCCAAGCCGTGAACACCGGGGAGCTGTTTTTT.

A single count supports this clone. The gene calls are TRBV7-9 and TRBJ2-1; TRBD1 is a possible D gene (7 bases). This CDR3 comprises 16 residues. Looked up from germline, CDR1 is SEHNR and CDR2 is FQNEAQ (reference sequence). V was cut by 3 bases and J by 4 bases, with 16 bases left in between. The CDR3, as DNA: TGTGCCAGCAGCTTTGCTGCGGGACAGAGTTACAATGAGCAGTTCTTC. Amino acids: CASSFAAGQSYNEQFF.

V usage is TRBV12-1 and J usage is TRBJ1-5. TRBV12-1 counts as a pseudogene. CDR3 length equals 17 residues. CDR3 region: CASSFEGRTYSNQPQHF. Written as DNA, the CDR3 is TGTGCCAGCAGCTTTGAAGGCAGAACTTATAGCAATCAGCCCCAGCATTTT.

The rearrangement uses TRBV7-3 and TRBJ2-7; D might be TRBD2 (5 bases). Trimming took off 2 bases at V and 6 bases at J, with 11 bases between the two ends. The germline V gene encodes CDR1 SGHTA and CDR2 FQGTGA. The CDR3 loop spans 13 amino acids. For the CDR3, the DNA is TGTGCCAGCAGCTTAGGTCTAGAGGGCGAGCAGTACTTC. Translated, it gives CASSLGLEGEQYF.

The chain is built from TRBV15 and TRBJ1-5; D not certain. The CDR3 totals 13 residues. From germline, CDR1 is LNHNV and CDR2 YYDKDF (reference sequence). V was cut by 4 bases and J by 0 bases, with 4 bases left in between. CDR3 protein: CATSKGSNQPQHF. CDR3 nucleotides: TGTGCCACCAGCAAAGGTAGCAATCAGCCCCAGCATTTT.

The chain carries TRBV5-1 and TRBJ1-6; 11 bases fit TRBD1. V lost 4 bases, J lost 7 bases, and 7 bases stayed unmatched. This CDR3 has 16 residues. Germline loops: CDR1 SGHRS, CDR2 YFSETQ. The CDR3 here is CASSRAGQGANSPLHF. The CDR3 DNA follows: TGCGCCAGCAGCCGAGCCGGACAGGGGGCAAATTCACCCCTCCACTTT.

The rearrangement joins TRBV7-3 to TRBJ2-3; D may match TRBD1 or TRBD2 (6 bases each). Germline V gives CDR1 SGHTA, CDR2 FQGTGA. V lost 1 base and J lost 1, with 12 bases in between. The CDR3 extends over 16 amino acids. DNA of the CDR3: TGTGCCAGCAGCTTAAATACGGGGGCTGGCACAGATACGCAGTATTTT. This sequence encodes CASSLNTGAGTDTQYF.

The chain uses TRBV5-1 and TRBJ2-3; D is ambiguous. The CDR3 covers 12 residues. Germline V lookup: CDR1 SGHRS, CDR2 YFSETQ. Trimming left V 7 bases short and J 4 bases short, with 10 bases between. The CDR3 spells CASGTMADTQYF. As DNA, the CDR3 is TGCGCCAGCGGTACAATGGCAGATACGCAGTATTTT.

The chain links TRBV19 to TRBJ2-5; TRBD2 agrees at 9 bases. From germline, CDR1 is LNHDA and CDR2 SQIVND (reference sequence). Germline trimming cut 2 bases from V and 5 bases from J; bases unmatched to any gene: 9. The CDR3 is 16 residues long. CDR3: CASSISGGPSGETQYF. In DNA, the CDR3 is TGTGCCAGTAGTATAAGCGGGGGGCCCTCGGGGGAGACCCAGTACTTC. Complete variable domain (other parts from reference TRBV19 and TRBJ2-5): DGGITQSPKYLFRKEGQNVTLSCEQNLNHDAMYWYRQDPGQGLRLIYYSQIVNDFQKGDIAEGYSVSREKKESFPLTVTSAQKNPTAFYLCASSISGGPSGETQYFGPGTRLLVL.

A word on this clone: Other DNA sequences in this sample translate to the same CDR3. The chain carries TRBV3-1 (or the pseudogene TRBV3-2) and TRBJ2-5; D is unresolved. Germline V gene sequence: CDR1 LGHDT, CDR2 YNNKEL (reference sequence). This CDR3 contains 11 residues. V dropped 4 bases and J dropped 4 bases, with 4 bases sitting between them. The CDR3 sequence is CASSRGETQYF. CDR3 sequence (DNA): TGTGCCAGCAGCCGGGGAGAGACCCAGTACTTC.

This clone was observed a few times. The rearrangement links TRBV2 to TRBJ1-2; 9 positions match TRBD1. The CDR3 spans 14 residues. Trimming cost V 11 bases and J 1 base; bases outside gene matches: 8. Germline-derived CDR1 and CDR2 are SNHLY and FYNNEI. CDR3 coding DNA: TGTGCCGGCCAGACAGGGGGAAGTAACTATGGCTACACCTTC. This encodes CAGQTGGSNYGYTF.

The rearrangement uses TRBV25-1 and TRBJ2-2, with D possibly TRBD2 on 7 matching bases. The V gene's germline CDR1 is MGHDK and CDR2 SYGVNS. The CDR3 covers 14 residues. Trimming removed 7 bases from V and 7 bases from J, with 16 bases in between. The CDR3 sequence: CASTEGGLGGELFF. The CDR3 coding sequence is TGTGCCAGCACGGAGGGGGGGCTCGGCGGGGAGCTGTTTTTT.

The chain combines TRBV6-6 with TRBJ2-7, with 8 bases identical to TRBD2. Germline V gene lookup returns CDR1 MNHNY and CDR2 SVGAGI (reference sequence). This CDR3 is built from 15 residues. The junction had 5 bases not matched to a gene; V was cut back by 2 bases and J by 2 bases. CDR3 sequence (DNA): TGTGCCAGCAGTTACCGAACTAGCGGAACCTACGAGCAGTACTTC. Its translation is CASSYRTSGTYEQYF.

J is TRBJ1-5 and V is TRBV19; no firm D call. Germline V lookup: CDR1 LNHDA, CDR2 SQIVND (reference sequence). CDR3 length equals 15 residues. V was shortened by 7 bases and J by 0 bases, with 13 bases between the two germline ends. The DNA for the CDR3 is TGTGCCAGTAATTCTGGGCACGATAGCAATCAGCCCCAGCATTTT. This encodes CASNSGHDSNQPQHF.

The chain couples TRBV9 to TRBJ2-2; 7 nucleotides align to TRBD1. Germline values: CDR1 SGDLS, CDR2 YYNGEE. Losses at the gene ends were 4 bases for V and 6 bases for J; bases not matched to a gene: 9. This CDR3 comprises 15 residues. The CDR3 coding sequence is TGTGCCAGCAGCCCCCACAGGGGCGAACCCGGGGAGCTGTTTTTT. It encodes CASSPHRGEPGELFF.

This chain connects TRBV6-2 or TRBV6-3 to TRBJ2-7, with a tentative D call TRBD1 (5 bases). This CDR3 spans 13 amino acids. CDR1 and CDR2 from the germline V gene are MNHEY and SVGEGT. Deletions cut 6 bases from V and 6 bases from J, with 15 bases between. The CDR3 region has the DNA TGTGCCAGCAGACCTATGGAAGGGGCCGAGCAGTACTTC. Encoded protein: CASRPMEGAEQYF.

This chain joins TRBV4-1 and TRBJ2-7; TRBD1 is a possible D gene (5 bases). Germline V lookup: CDR1 MGHRA, CDR2 YSYEKL. This CDR3 region has 14 residues. With 2 bases removed from V and 3 bases from J, the gap between germline ends came to 11 bases. For the CDR3, the DNA is TGCGCCAGCAGCCAATCAGGGCTAAACTACGAGCAGTACTTC. Translated, it gives CASSQSGLNYEQYF.